Listed below are T cell receptor beta chains from one sample, sequenced in a study of neurological immune-mediated disorders. TCRdb re-called the 5' RACE reads with MiXCR, one entry per CDR3 protein. Here the sample spans about 38,000 distinct CDR3 sequences, around 5% being singletons. Sequenced: CD4+ T cells from blood. These receptors originate from a young man in good health. CDR3s include the opening cysteine and the closing phenylalanine or tryptophan. A D gene is named only where the DNA matches it firmly.

v_call	d_call	j_call	cdr3_aa
TRBV7-2	TRBD1	TRBJ1-6	CASSPWGQLDSPLHF
TRBV4-2	-	TRBJ1-2	CASSAGGTNYGYTF
TRBV20-1	-	TRBJ1-2	CSAIVRNYGYTF
TRBV10-3	-	TRBJ1-2	CAIGRVDYGYTF
TRBV7-2	TRBD2	TRBJ2-1	CASSLRLAGAGAVF
TRBV5-1	-	TRBJ1-2	CASSLDQGPYGYTF
TRBV5-1	-	TRBJ2-3	CASSLVSGGADTQYF
TRBV6-1	-	TRBJ1-1	CANSTQPNTEAFF
TRBV5-1	TRBD1	TRBJ1-1	CASSSGQGVTEAFF
TRBV4-1	-	TRBJ1-2	CASSLGTENYGYTF
TRBV18	-	TRBJ1-1	CASSPLIQRNTEAFF
TRBV5-1	-	TRBJ1-3	CASSLAAQGSGNTIYF
TRBV10-3	-	TRBJ1-4	CAISNRQAINEKLFF
TRBV29-1	-	TRBJ1-1	CSVGQVEGEAFF
TRBV28	-	TRBJ1-5	CASSFPGAHNQPQHF
TRBV18	-	TRBJ1-6	CASSERGPYNSPLHF
TRBV20-1	TRBD1	TRBJ2-7	CSAFQDRGSYEQYF
TRBV7-2	-	TRBJ1-5	CASSFTRDQPQHF
TRBV20-1	-	TRBJ1-6	CSARALSGSYNSPLHF
TRBV10-3	-	TRBJ2-1	CATGARDEQFF
TRBV6-1	TRBD1	TRBJ2-7	CASSEWGGTGGFEQYF
TRBV14	-	TRBJ1-6	CATATYSNSPLHF
TRBV20-1	-	TRBJ1-1	CSASRVKGRGTEAFF
TRBV20-1	TRBD2	TRBJ2-5	CSARAPAGAKETQYF
TRBV5-1	-	TRBJ1-6	CASSLGRDGPLHF
TRBV20-1	-	TRBJ2-5	CSAINPRLEQETQYF
TRBV6-1	-	TRBJ1-3	CASSETPYSGNTIYF
TRBV4-3	TRBD1	TRBJ1-2	CASSQERARGSYGYTF
TRBV20-1	-	TRBJ1-2	CSAILISNYGYTF
TRBV15	TRBD2	TRBJ2-5	CATSRDRAGGRTQYF
TRBV25-1	-	TRBJ2-2	CASSPHGGFAGELFF
TRBV20-1	-	TRBJ1-2	CSAADSPREANYGYTF
TRBV28	-	TRBJ1-5	CASSLLPQPQHF